This passage covers 30 T cell receptor beta chains from one sample sequenced in a study of control samples from healthy donors and cancer patients. TCRdb keeps only in-frame clones here, not all; method: immunoSEQ multiplex PCR. The table shows some 120,000 clones, with about 93% occurring only once. What was sequenced was blood. The receptors stem from a man younger than 45 in good health.

V and J are TRBV2 and TRBJ2-7; D unclear. Per germline, CDR1 SNHLY and CDR2 FYNNEI. The CDR3 covers 11 residues. Deletions cut 8 bases from V and 7 bases from J, with 12 bases between. CDR3 sequence reads: CASELQNEQYF. The CDR3 DNA reads TGTGCCAGCGAACTTCAGAATGAGCAGTACTTC.

In this sample, this clone turned up once. The V and J genes are TRBV12-3 or TRBV12-4 and TRBJ2-3; D gene uncertain. The CDR3 loop spans 12 amino acids. Trimming left V 2 bases short and J 4 bases short, with 4 bases between. The DNA of the CDR3 is TGTGCCAGCAGTTTACGCCCAGATACGCAGTATTTT. Protein sequence: CASSLRPDTQYF.

This clone was counted only a few times. Here the CDR3 DNA reads TGTGCCAGTAGTGTACAGGGCGCCCTCTACGAGCAGTACTTC. Its translation: CASSVQGALYEQYF. The chain employs TRBV19 and TRBJ2-7; the D gene is possibly TRBD1 (6 bases). Trimming pared 5 bases from V and 3 bases from J, leaving 14 bases between. The CDR3 is 14 residues long. The germline V gene has CDR1 LNHDA and CDR2 SQIVND (reference sequence). The whole variable domain, filled in from reference TRBV19 and TRBJ2-7, reads DGGITQSPKYLFRKEGQNVTLSCEQNLNHDAMYWYRQDPGQGLRLIYYSQIVNDFQKGDIAEGYSVSREKKESFPLTVTSAQKNPTAFYLCASSVQGALYEQYFGPGTRLTVT.

The CDR3 nucleotides are TGTGCCAGCAGTTTAACCTCGGGGACGAACACTGAAGCTTTCTTT. Amino acid sequence: CASSLTSGTNTEAFF. The chain uses TRBV27 and TRBJ1-1; tentatively, D is TRBD1 (5 bases). Trimming cost V 2 bases and J 1 base, with 11 bases left between them. CDR1 is MNHEY and CDR2 is SMNVEV in the germline V gene (reference sequence). This CDR3 comprises 15 residues.

The chain uses TRBV4-1 and TRBJ2-1; tentative D call: TRBD2 (7 bases). Germline assignment: CDR1 MGHRA and CDR2 YSYEKL. The CDR3 is 16 residues long. V dropped 0 bases and J dropped 3 bases, with 12 bases sitting between them. The CDR3 nucleotides are TGCGCCAGCAGCCAAGATTTAGGGGGGGACTACAATGAGCAGTTCTTC. It is translated as CASSQDLGGDYNEQFF.

The chain combines TRBV7-9 with TRBJ2-3; perhaps TRBD2 as D (5 bases). Looked up from germline, CDR1 is SEHNR and CDR2 is FQNEAQ (reference sequence). CDR3 length: 15 residues. V lost 2 bases and J lost 2, with 11 bases in between. The CDR3 DNA reads TGTGCCAGCAGCTTAAGAACGGGGATCACAGATACGCAGTATTTT. Amino acids: CASSLRTGITDTQYF.

The genes are TRBV27 and TRBJ2-7; D is unclear. Germline assignment: CDR1 MNHEY and CDR2 SMNVEV (reference sequence). Trimming took 5 bases from V and 0 from J, leaving 11 bases between them. CDR3 size: 14 residues. CDR3 nucleotide sequence: TGTGCCAGCAGTATCCGACCGAGCTCCTACGAGCAGTACGTC. Its translation is CASSIRPSSYEQYV.

The chain couples TRBV19 to TRBJ1-1; D uncertain. The CDR3 extends over 12 amino acids. Trimming took 5 bases from V and 11 from J, leaving 15 bases between them. From germline, CDR1 is LNHDA and CDR2 SQIVND (reference sequence). CDR3 nucleotides: TGTGCCAGTAGTTCCTCTTCTGCTCGGGCTTTCTTT. This sequence encodes CASSSSSARAFF.

V gene TRBV4-2 combines with J gene TRBJ2-5, with 11 positions matching TRBD2. The CDR3 runs 15 residues. Looked up from germline, CDR1 is LGHNA and CDR2 is YNFKEQ. The V segment lost 1 base and the J segment 5 bases; nucleotides outside the gene matches: 3. The CDR3 loop is CASSQALAGVETQYF. The DNA for the CDR3 is TGTGCCAGCAGCCAAGCACTAGCGGGGGTGGAGACCCAGTACTTC.

V is TRBV3-1 (or the pseudogene TRBV3-2) and J is TRBJ1-5, with unresolved D. The CDR3 contains 16 residues. The V gene's germline CDR1 is LGHDT and CDR2 YNNKEL (reference sequence). The V end was cut by 1 base, the J end by 0 bases, with 10 bases between. As DNA, the CDR3 is TGTGCCAGCAGCCAAGGCGGACCGTATAGCAATCAGCCCCAGCATTTT. This codes for CASSQGGPYSNQPQHF.

The chain recombines TRBV15 with TRBJ1-2; no clear D gene. CDR1 LNHNV and CDR2 YYDKDF come from the germline V gene (reference sequence). The V and J ends lost 0 bases and 2 bases respectively, with 4 bases between them. This CDR3 is built from 13 residues. The CDR3 here is CATSRELNYGYTF. The CDR3 DNA follows: TGTGCCACCAGCAGAGAATTAAACTATGGCTACACCTTC.

The chain employs TRBV12-3 or TRBV12-4 and TRBJ2-7; 7 positions match TRBD2. Trimming took 1 base from V and 5 from J; bases not matched to a gene: 2. CDR3 length equals 13 residues. The CDR3 nucleotides read TGTGCCAGCAGTTTAGAGAGCGGGGACGAGCAGTACTTC. It codes for CASSLESGDEQYF.

This clone was counted a few times. Other DNA sequences in the same sample also yield this CDR3. The J gene is TRBJ2-3, the V gene TRBV6-4; 10 bases match TRBD1. Germline V gene data show CDR1 as MRHNA and CDR2 as SNTAGT. The V and J ends lost 2 bases and 4 bases, in that order; junction bases with no gene match: 0. The CDR3 runs 14 residues. CDR3 sequence reads: CASSDGQGADTQYF. CDR3 nucleotide sequence: TGTGCCAGCAGTGACGGACAGGGGGCAGATACGCAGTATTTT.

This rearrangement joins TRBV12-3 or TRBV12-4 to TRBJ1-2; 8 bases fit TRBD1. The CDR3 sequence is 13 residues long. V shed 6 bases, J shed 5 bases, and the junction held 5 bases outside the gene matches. The CDR3 protein is CASSQGQVYGYTF. CDR3 bases: TGTGCCAGCAGCCAGGGACAGGTTTATGGCTACACCTTC.

Details on this clone: Other nucleotide sequences from this sample produce the same CDR3. The rearrangement joins TRBV4-1 to TRBJ1-2; no firm D call. Trimming left V 0 bases short and J 5 bases short, with 10 bases between. The CDR3 has 14 amino acids. Looked up from germline, CDR1 is MGHRA and CDR2 is YSYEKL. The CDR3 region is CASSQELGNYGYTF. The DNA of the CDR3 is TGCGCCAGCAGCCAAGAATTAGGGAATTATGGCTACACCTTC.

The chain combines TRBV9 with TRBJ2-3; 14 nucleotides match TRBD2. The J segment lost 5 bases and the V segment lost 2 bases, leaving 4 bases of the junction unmatched. The CDR3 is 16 amino acids. Germline CDR1 and CDR2: SGDLS and YYNGEE. In DNA, the CDR3 is TGTGCCAGCAGCGTTAGACTAGCGGGGGGGTTAGATACGCAGTATTTT. Protein: CASSVRLAGGLDTQYF.

The chain combines TRBV27 with TRBJ2-2; D is unclear. The CDR3 consists of 13 residues. Germline V gene lookup returns CDR1 MNHEY and CDR2 SMNVEV (reference sequence). With 5 bases removed from V and 7 bases from J, the gap between germline ends came to 11 bases. CDR3 region: CASSLGVFGELFF. The CDR3 DNA reads as TGTGCCAGCAGTCTTGGGGTGTTCGGGGAGCTGTTTTTT.

The chain joins TRBV6-5 to TRBJ2-7, with D possibly TRBD2 on 5 matching bases. The CDR3 covers 13 residues. From germline, CDR1 is MNHEY and CDR2 SVGAGI. V lost 6 bases and J lost 0, with 9 bases in between. CDR3 bases: TGTGCCAGCAGACGGGAAGGCTCCTACGAGCAGTACGTC. This sequence encodes CASRREGSYEQYV.

The CDR3 loop reads CASSPTGVLNYGYTF. The CDR3 DNA reads as TGTGCCAGCTCACCAACAGGGGTCCTGAACTATGGCTACACCTTC. The chain links TRBV18 to TRBJ1-2; TRBD1 aligns across 7 bases. The CDR3 runs 15 residues. The ends lost 2 bases at V and 2 bases at J; junction bases unmatched: 5. CDR1 and CDR2 from the germline V gene are KGHSH and LQKENI.

The chain carries TRBV2 and TRBJ1-5, with 12 bases fitting TRBD1. Trimming cost V 4 bases and J 6 bases; bases outside gene matches: 4. In germline, CDR1 is SNHLY, CDR2 FYNNEI. The CDR3 contains 15 residues. The CDR3 here is CASSAGTGGVQPQHF. In DNA, the CDR3 is TGTGCCAGCAGTGCCGGGACAGGGGGCGTTCAGCCCCAGCATTTT. Combining the CDR3 with reference TRBV2 and TRBJ1-5 gives the whole variable domain EPEVTQTPSHQVTQMGQEVILRCVPISNHLYFYWYRQILGQKVEFLVSFYNNEISEKSEIFDDQFSVERPDGSNFTLKIRSTKLEDSAMYFCASSAGTGGVQPQHFGDGTRLSIL.

The chain has TRBV18 and TRBJ1-4, with 9 bases lining up with TRBD1. The V segment lost 1 base and the J segment 10 bases; nucleotides outside the gene matches: 4. The germline V gene encodes CDR1 KGHSH and CDR2 LQKENI. This CDR3 has 14 residues. CDR3 in DNA: TGTGCCAGCTCACCACAGGACAGGGGCGTAAAACTGTTTTTT. Amino acids: CASSPQDRGVKLFF.

The V and J genes are TRBV14 and TRBJ1-2; possibly TRBD1 for D (6 bases). The CDR3 extends over 15 amino acids. Deletions cut 0 bases from V and 5 bases from J, with 13 bases between. CDR1 is SGHDN and CDR2 is FVKESK in the germline V gene. The CDR3: CASSQEAHTGYGYTF. CDR3 bases: TGTGCCAGCAGCCAAGAAGCCCACACAGGGTATGGCTACACCTTC.

This clone has just one count. The V call is TRBV27, the J call TRBJ1-1; no firm D call. The germline CDR1 and CDR2 sequences are MNHEY and SMNVEV (reference sequence). V lost 3 bases, J lost 0 bases, and 5 bases lay in between. The CDR3 sequence is 13 residues long. This chain's CDR3 is CASSLMVNTEAFF. CDR3 DNA: TGTGCCAGCAGTTTGATGGTGAACACTGAAGCTTTCTTT.

The V gene is TRBV14, the J gene TRBJ2-1; tentative D call: TRBD1 (6 bases). V lost 1 base and J lost 0, with 10 bases in between. The germline V gene has CDR1 SGHDN and CDR2 FVKESK. The CDR3 runs to 16 residues. The CDR3 is CASSQATGSSYNEQFF. Here the CDR3 DNA reads TGTGCCAGCAGCCAAGCTACAGGGAGCTCCTACAATGAGCAGTTCTTC.

This clone was found once. This chain uses TRBV6-1 with TRBJ2-1; TRBD1 is a possible D gene (6 bases). Germline CDR1 and CDR2: MNHNS and SASEGT. The length of the CDR3 is 15 residues. V was shortened by 2 bases and J by 9 bases, with 17 bases between the two germline ends. CDR3 coding DNA: TGTGCCAGCAGTGAAACGGGGACACCAGTTAGTGAGCAGTTCTTC. It translates to CASSETGTPVSEQFF.

This chain connects TRBV6-5 to TRBJ1-3; D unclear. The germline V gene has CDR1 MNHEY and CDR2 SVGAGI. V dropped 5 bases and J dropped 4 bases, with 15 bases sitting between them. The CDR3 covers 15 residues. This chain's CDR3 is CASSPGGVKGNTIYF. The CDR3 DNA is TGTGCCAGCAGTCCCGGCGGGGTAAAAGGAAACACCATATATTTT.

The rearrangement uses TRBV27 and TRBJ2-1; 7 bases align to TRBD1. This CDR3 is 13 amino acids long. V dropped 6 bases and J dropped 8; count of bases not matched to a gene: 7. Germline V gene lookup returns CDR1 MNHEY and CDR2 SMNVEV (reference sequence). CDR3 DNA sequence: TGTGCCAGCAGAGGACAGGTTTTGGATGAGCAGTTCTTC. Translated: CASRGQVLDEQFF.

The rearrangement joins TRBV6-4 to TRBJ2-2; a possible D gene is TRBD1 (6 bases). Germline-derived CDR1 and CDR2 are MRHNA and SNTAGT. The CDR3 totals 14 residues. V dropped 5 bases and J dropped 3 bases, with 10 bases sitting between them. The CDR3 DNA follows: TGTGCCAGCAGTACCAGGGGTGACACCGGGGAGCTGTTTTTT. It yields the protein CASSTRGDTGELFF.

The V gene is TRBV4-1, the J gene TRBJ2-1; the D gene is possibly TRBD2 (5 bases). The length of the CDR3 is 17 residues. The germline CDR1 and CDR2 sequences are MGHRA and YSYEKL. Trimming removed 0 bases at V and 3 bases at J, with 15 bases between. The CDR3 spells CASSQDEFERNYNEQFF. As DNA, the CDR3 is TGCGCCAGCAGCCAAGATGAGTTTGAGCGGAACTACAATGAGCAGTTCTTC.

This chain uses TRBV18 with TRBJ1-1, with D unclear. This CDR3 has 14 amino acids. In germline, CDR1 is KGHSH, CDR2 LQKENI. The V gene lost 1 base and the J gene lost 0 bases, with 6 bases spanning the gap. The CDR3 DNA sequence: TGTGCCAGCTCACCACTGGACCTGAACACTGAAGCTTTCTTT. Residues: CASSPLDLNTEAFF.